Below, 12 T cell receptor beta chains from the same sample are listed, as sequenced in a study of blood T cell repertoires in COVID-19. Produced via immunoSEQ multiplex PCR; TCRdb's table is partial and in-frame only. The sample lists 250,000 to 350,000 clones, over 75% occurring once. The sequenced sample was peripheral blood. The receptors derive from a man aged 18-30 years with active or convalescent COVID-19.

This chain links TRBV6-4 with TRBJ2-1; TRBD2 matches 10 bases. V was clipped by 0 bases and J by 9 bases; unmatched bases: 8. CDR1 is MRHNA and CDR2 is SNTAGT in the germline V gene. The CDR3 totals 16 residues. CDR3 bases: TGTGCCAGCAGTGACTCTCCAAGCGGGGGGGCCTTTGAGCAGTTCTTC. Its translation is CASSDSPSGGAFEQFF.

The CDR3 DNA reads as TGTGCCAGCAGTTACCGGGGGGACCAGCCCCAGCATTTT. Its protein is CASSYRGDQPQHF. The V gene is TRBV6-5, the J gene TRBJ1-5; D is perhaps TRBD1 (5 bases). The germline V gene encodes CDR1 MNHEY and CDR2 SVGAGI. This CDR3 spans 13 amino acids. Trimming left V 2 bases short and J 7 bases short, with 9 bases between.

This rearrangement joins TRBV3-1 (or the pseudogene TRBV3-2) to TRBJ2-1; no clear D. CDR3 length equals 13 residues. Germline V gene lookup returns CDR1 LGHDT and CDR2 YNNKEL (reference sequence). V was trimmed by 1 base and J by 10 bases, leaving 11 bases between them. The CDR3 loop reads CASSQGSRGEQFF. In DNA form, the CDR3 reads TGTGCCAGCAGCCAAGGTTCTCGCGGCGAGCAGTTCTTC.

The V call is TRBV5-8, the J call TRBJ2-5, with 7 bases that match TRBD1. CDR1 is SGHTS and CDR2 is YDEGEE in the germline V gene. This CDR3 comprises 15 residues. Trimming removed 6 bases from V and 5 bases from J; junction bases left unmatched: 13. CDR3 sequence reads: CASKLVQGKGETQYF. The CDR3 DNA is TGTGCCAGCAAACTCGTACAGGGGAAGGGGGAGACCCAGTACTTC.

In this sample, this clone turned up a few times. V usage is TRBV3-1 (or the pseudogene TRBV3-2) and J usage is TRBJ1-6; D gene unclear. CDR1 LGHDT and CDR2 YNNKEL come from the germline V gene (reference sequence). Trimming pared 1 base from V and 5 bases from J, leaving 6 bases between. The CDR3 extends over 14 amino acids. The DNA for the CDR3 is TGTGCCAGCAGCCAAGGGCAGAATAATTCACCCCTCCACTTT. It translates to CASSQGQNNSPLHF.

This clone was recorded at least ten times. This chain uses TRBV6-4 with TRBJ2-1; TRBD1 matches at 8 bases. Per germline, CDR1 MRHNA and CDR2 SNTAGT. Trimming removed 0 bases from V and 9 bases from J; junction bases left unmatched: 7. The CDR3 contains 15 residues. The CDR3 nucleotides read TGTGCCAGCAGTGACTCCGTTCAGGGGGCAAGTGAGCAGTTCTTC. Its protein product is CASSDSVQGASEQFF.

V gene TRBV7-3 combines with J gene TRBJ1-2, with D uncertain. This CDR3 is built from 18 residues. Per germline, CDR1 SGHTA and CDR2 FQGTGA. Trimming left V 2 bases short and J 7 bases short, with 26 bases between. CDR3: CASSLVTDPSTVMLGYTF. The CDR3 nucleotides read TGTGCCAGCAGCTTAGTTACAGATCCCTCCACTGTAATGCTTGGCTACACCTTC.

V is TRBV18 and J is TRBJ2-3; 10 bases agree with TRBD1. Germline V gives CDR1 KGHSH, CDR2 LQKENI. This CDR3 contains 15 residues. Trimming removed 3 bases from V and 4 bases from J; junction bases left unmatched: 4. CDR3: CASSPSGTGADTQYF. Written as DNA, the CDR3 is TGTGCCAGCTCACCCTCCGGGACAGGGGCAGATACGCAGTATTTT.

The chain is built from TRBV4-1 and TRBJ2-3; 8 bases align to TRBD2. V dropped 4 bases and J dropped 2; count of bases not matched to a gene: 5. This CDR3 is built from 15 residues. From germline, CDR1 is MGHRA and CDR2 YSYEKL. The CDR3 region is CASSRTAGDTDTQYF. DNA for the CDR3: TGCGCCAGCAGCCGGACAGCGGGGGACACAGATACGCAGTATTTT.

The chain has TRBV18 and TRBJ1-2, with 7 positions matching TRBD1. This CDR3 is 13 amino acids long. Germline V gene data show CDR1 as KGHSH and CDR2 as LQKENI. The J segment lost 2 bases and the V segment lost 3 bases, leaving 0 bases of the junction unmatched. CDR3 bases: TGTGCCAGCTCACCGGGACAGAACTATGGCTACACCTTC. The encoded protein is CASSPGQNYGYTF.

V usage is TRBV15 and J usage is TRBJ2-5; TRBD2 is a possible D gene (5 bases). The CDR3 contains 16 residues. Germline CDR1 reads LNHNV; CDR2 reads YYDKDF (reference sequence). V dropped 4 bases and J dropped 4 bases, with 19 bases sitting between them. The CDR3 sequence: CATSMRTPNWGETQYF. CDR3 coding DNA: TGTGCCACCAGCATGAGGACTCCAAACTGGGGAGAGACCCAGTACTTC.

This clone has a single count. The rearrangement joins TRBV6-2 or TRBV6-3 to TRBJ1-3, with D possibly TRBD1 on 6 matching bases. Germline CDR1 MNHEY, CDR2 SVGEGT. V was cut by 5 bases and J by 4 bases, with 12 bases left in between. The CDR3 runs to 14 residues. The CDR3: CASSQTGTGNTIYF. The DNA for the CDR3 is TGTGCCAGCAGTCAAACAGGGACAGGAAACACCATATATTTT.